This note documents a single T cell receptor (beta chain) sequence. What it binds is unknown. This entry is derived from a study of cytomegalovirus exposure and HLA in healthy donors. Germline CDR1 reads SGHTA; CDR2 reads FQGTGA. This CDR3 region has 13 residues. V dropped 5 bases and J dropped 3 bases, with 10 bases sitting between them. Overall study findings and caveats: A few chains tied to CMV proved CMV antigen-specific in vitro. Data from an earlier analysis indicated that most TCR beta V segments were productive either about 90% or about 30% of the time.

PCR was performed using 60 Vbeta and 13 Jbeta primers. Repertoires were generated with immunoSEQ multiplex PCR, while TCRdb's copy carries only in-frame clones and drops some. The top ten clones hold over 10% of a sample with roughly 120,000 clones, 70% to 85% of them seen once. The chain combines TRBV7-3 with TRBJ1-1; D remains ambiguous. Material: PBMCs. The sequence was collected from a woman aged 40 to 49 in good health and CMV-seropositive. This CDR3 reads CASSPSYDTEAFF. CDR3 sequence (DNA): TGTGCCAGCAGCCCATCCTATGACACTGAAGCTTTCTTT.